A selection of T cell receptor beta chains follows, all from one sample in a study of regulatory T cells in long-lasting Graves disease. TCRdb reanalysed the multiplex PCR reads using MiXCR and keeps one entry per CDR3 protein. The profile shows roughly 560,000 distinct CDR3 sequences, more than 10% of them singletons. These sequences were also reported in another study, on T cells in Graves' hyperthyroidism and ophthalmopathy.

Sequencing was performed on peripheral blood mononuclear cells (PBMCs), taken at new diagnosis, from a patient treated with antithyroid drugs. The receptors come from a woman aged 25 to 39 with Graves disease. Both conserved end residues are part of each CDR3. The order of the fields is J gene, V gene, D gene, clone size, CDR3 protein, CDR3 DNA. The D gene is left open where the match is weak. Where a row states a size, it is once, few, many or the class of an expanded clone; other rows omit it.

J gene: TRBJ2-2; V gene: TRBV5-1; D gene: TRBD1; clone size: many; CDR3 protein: CASSSGQEDTGELFF; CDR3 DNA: TGCGCCAGCAGCTCGGGACAGGAGGACACCGGGGAGCTGTTTTTT
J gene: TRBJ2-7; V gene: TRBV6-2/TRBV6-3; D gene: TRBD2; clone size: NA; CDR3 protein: CASSYPGLAGPYEQYF; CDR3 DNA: TGTGCCAGCAGTTACCCTGGACTAGCGGGTCCCTACGAGCAGTACTTC
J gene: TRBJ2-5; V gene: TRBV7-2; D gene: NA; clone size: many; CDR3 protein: CASSKPGTHGQTQYF; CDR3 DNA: TGTGCCAGCAGCAAACCTGGGACCCACGGGCAGACCCAGTACTTC
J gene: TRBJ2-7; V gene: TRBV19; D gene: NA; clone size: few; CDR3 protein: CASSKHSRGLTYEQYF; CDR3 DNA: TGTGCCAGTAGCAAACACTCCAGAGGGCTTACCTACGAGCAGTACTTC
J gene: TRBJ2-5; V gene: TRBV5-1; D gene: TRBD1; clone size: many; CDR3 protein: CASTSTGGETQYF; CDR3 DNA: TGCGCCAGCACCTCGACAGGGGGAGAGACCCAGTACTTC
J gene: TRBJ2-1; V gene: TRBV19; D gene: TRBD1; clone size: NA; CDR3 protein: CASSDRVGSNEQFF; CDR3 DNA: TGTGCCAGTAGTGACAGGGTTGGGTCCAATGAGCAGTTCTTC
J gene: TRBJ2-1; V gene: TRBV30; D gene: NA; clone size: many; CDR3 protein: CAWSAGLNEQFF; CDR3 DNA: TGTGCCTGGAGCGCAGGGCTTAATGAGCAGTTCTTC
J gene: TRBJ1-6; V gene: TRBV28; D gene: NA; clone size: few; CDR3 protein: CASSFPGITYNSPLHF; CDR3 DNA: TGTGCCAGCAGTTTTCCAGGGATCACCTATAATTCACCCCTCCACTTT
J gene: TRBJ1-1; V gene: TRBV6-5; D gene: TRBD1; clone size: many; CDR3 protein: CASSFPGQGNTEAFF; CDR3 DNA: TGTGCCAGCAGTTTCCCGGGACAGGGGAACACTGAAGCTTTCTTT
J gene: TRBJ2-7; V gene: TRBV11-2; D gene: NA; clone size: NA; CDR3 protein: CASSLVRSYPYEQYF; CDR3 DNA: TGTGCCAGCAGCTTGGTGAGGTCTTACCCTTACGAGCAGTACTTC
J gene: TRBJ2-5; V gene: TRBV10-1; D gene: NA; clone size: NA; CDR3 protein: CASSPLEAPGPQYF; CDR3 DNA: TGCGCCAGCAGCCCATTAGAAGCACCGGGGCCCCAGTACTTC
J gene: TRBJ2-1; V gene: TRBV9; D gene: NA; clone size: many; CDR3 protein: CASSPLGERATNEQFF; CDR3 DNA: TGTGCCAGCAGCCCCCTCGGGGAGAGGGCAACGAATGAGCAGTTCTTC
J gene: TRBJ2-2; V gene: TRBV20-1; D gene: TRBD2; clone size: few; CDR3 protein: CSARDGTSGGTGELFF; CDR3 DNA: TGCAGTGCTAGAGATGGGACTAGCGGAGGCACCGGGGAGCTGTTTTTT
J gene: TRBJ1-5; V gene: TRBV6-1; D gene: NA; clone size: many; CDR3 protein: CASRDLKGSQWPQHF; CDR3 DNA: TGTGCCAGCAGAGACCTCAAGGGGTCCCAGTGGCCCCAGCATTTT
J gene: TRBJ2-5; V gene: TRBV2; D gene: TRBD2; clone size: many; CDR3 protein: CASDWGLAEETQYF; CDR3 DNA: TGTGCCAGCGACTGGGGACTAGCGGAAGAGACCCAGTACTTC
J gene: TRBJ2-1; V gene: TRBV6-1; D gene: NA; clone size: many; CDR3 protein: CASRPDPSSYNEQFF; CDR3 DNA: TGTGCCAGCAGGCCCGACCCTAGCTCCTACAATGAGCAGTTCTTC
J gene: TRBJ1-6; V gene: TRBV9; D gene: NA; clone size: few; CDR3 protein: CASSAGPNSPLHF; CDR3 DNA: TGTGCCAGCAGCGCGGGGCCCAATTCACCCCTCCACTTT
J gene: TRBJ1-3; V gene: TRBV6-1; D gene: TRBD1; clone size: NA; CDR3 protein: CASRGQGFSGNTIYF; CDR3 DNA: TGTGCCAGCAGAGGACAGGGCTTCTCTGGAAACACCATATATTTT
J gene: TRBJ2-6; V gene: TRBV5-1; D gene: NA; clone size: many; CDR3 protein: CASSLTAGSYGANVLTF; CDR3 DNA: TGCGCCAGCAGCTTGACGGCAGGGTCATATGGGGCCAACGTCCTGACTTTC
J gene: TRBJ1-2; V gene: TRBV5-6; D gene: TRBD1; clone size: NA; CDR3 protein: CASSPTGQTYGYTF; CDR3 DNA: TGTGCCAGCAGCCCTACGGGACAGACCTATGGCTACACCTTC
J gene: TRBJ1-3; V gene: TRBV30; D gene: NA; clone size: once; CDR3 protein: CAWSRTGAGNTIYF; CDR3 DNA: TGTGCCTGGAGCAGAACAGGAGCTGGAAACACCATATATTTT
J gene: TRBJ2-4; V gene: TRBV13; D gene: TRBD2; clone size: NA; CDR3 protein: CASSSGLAGVDIQYF; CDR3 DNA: TGTGCCAGCAGCTCGGGACTAGCGGGAGTCGACATTCAGTACTTC
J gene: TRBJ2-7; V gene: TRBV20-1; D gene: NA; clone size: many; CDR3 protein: CSASLSSYEQYF; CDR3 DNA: TGCAGTGCTAGTCTTAGCTCCTACGAGCAGTACTTC
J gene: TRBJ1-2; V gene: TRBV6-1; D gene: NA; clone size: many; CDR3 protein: CASNDSPDGYGYTF; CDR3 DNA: TGTGCCAGCAACGACTCCCCCGACGGCTATGGCTACACCTTC
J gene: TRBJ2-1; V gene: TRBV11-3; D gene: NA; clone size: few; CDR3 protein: CASSLSAGFAPYNEQFF; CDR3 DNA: TGTGCCAGCAGCTTATCGGCGGGATTCGCTCCCTACAATGAGCAGTTCTTC
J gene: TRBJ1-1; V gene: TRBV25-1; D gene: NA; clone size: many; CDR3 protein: CASSRAGTLNTEAFF; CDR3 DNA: TGTGCCAGCAGCAGGGCGGGGACACTGAACACTGAAGCTTTCTTT
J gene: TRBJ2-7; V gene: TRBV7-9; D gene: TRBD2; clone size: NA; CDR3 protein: CASSAQTSGTLYEQYF; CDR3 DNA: TGTGCCAGCAGCGCTCAGACTAGCGGGACTCTCTACGAGCAGTACTTC
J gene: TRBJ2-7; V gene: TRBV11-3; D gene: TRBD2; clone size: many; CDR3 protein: CASSLEPGLAFSYEQYF; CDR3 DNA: TGTGCCAGCAGCTTAGAACCCGGACTAGCGTTTTCCTACGAGCAGTACTTC
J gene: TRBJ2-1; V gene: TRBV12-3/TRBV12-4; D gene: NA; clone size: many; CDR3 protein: CASSFQGGPYNEQFF; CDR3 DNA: TGTGCCAGCAGTTTCCAGGGAGGCCCCTACAATGAGCAGTTCTTC
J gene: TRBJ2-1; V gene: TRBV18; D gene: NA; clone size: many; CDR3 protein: CASSTRNSNEQFF; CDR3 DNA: TGTGCCAGCTCAACTCGGAATAGCAATGAGCAGTTCTTC
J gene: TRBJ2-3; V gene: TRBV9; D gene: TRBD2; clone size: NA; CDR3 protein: CASSVGVTRGADTQYF; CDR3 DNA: TGTGCCAGCAGCGTCGGTGTGACTCGGGGGGCAGATACGCAGTATTTT
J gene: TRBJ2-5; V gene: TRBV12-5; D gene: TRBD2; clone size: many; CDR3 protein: CASGLSWTSGSRETQYF; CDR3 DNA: TGTGCTAGTGGACTATCTTGGACTAGCGGGAGTAGGGAGACCCAGTACTTC
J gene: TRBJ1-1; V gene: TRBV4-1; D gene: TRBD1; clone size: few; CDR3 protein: CASSQSGTGAEAFF; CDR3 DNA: TGCGCCAGCAGCCAGAGTGGGACAGGGGCTGAAGCTTTCTTT
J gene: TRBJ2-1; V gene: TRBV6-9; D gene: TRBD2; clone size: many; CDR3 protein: CASSYSPSGSYYNEQFF; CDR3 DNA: TGTGCCAGCAGTTACTCCCCTAGCGGGAGCTACTACAATGAGCAGTTCTTC
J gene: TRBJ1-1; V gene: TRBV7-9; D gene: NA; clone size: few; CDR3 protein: CASSLVQGVNTEAFF; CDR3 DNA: TGTGCCAGCAGCTTAGTGCAGGGTGTGAACACTGAAGCTTTCTTT
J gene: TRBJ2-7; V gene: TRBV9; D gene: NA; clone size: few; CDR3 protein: CASEGVQYEQYF; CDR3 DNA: TGTGCCTCCGAGGGGGTACAGTACGAGCAGTACTTC
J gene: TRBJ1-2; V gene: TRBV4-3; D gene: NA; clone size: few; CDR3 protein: CASSRETGNGYTF; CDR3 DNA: TGCGCCAGCAGCCGAGAAACAGGGAACGGCTACACCTTC
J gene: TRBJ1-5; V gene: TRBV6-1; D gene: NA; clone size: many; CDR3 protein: CASRDQGYDQPQHF; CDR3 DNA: TGTGCCAGCAGAGACCAGGGGTATGACCAGCCCCAGCATTTT
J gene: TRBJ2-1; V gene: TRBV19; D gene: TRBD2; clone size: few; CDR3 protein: CASNREGPLSEQFF; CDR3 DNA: TGTGCCAGTAATCGGGAGGGCCCTTTGAGTGAGCAGTTCTTC
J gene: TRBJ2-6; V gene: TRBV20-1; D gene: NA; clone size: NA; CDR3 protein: CSARGTLELGGGGANVLTF; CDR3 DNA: TGCAGTGCTAGAGGGACACTGGAACTAGGAGGCGGTGGGGCCAACGTCCTGACTTTC
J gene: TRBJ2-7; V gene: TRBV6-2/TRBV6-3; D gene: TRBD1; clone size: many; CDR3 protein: CASSYKGQVVYEQYF; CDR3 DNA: TGTGCCAGCAGTTACAAGGGACAGGTAGTCTACGAGCAGTACTTC
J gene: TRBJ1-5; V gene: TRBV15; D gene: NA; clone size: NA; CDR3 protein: CATSRVGQPQHF; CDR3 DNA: TGTGCCACCAGCAGAGTAGGTCAGCCCCAGCATTTT
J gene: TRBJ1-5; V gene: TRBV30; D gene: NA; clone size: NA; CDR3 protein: CAWDSARGQPQHF; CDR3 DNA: TGTGCCTGGGACAGCGCACGGGGTCAGCCCCAGCATTTT
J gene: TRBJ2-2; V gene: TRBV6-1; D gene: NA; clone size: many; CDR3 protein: CASSNQFWAGELFF; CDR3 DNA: TGTGCCAGCAGCAACCAATTTTGGGCCGGGGAGCTGTTTTTT
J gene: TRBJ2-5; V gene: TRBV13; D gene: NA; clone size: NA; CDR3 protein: CASSPPRQGGTQYF; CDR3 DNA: TGTGCCAGCAGCCCCCCGAGACAGGGAGGGACCCAGTACTTC
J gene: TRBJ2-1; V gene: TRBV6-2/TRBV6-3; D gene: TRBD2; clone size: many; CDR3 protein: CASTVAGGPWDEQFF; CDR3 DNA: TGTGCCAGCACAGTAGCGGGAGGTCCTTGGGATGAGCAGTTCTTC
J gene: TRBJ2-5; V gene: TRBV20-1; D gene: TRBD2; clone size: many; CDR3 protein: CSGRGLAGGGMETQYF; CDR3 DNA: TGCAGCGGGCGTGGGCTAGCGGGAGGGGGTATGGAGACCCAGTACTTC
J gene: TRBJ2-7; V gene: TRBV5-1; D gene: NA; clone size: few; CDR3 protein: CASSRTAGSYEQYF; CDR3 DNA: TGCGCCAGCAGCCGAACGGCGGGCTCCTACGAGCAGTACTTC
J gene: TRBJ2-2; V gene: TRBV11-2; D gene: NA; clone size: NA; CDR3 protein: CASSSLRAGELFF; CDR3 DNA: TGTGCCAGCAGCTCTCTCCGGGCCGGGGAGCTGTTTTTT